One sample yielded the 28 T cell receptor beta chains listed below, sequenced in a study of regulatory T cells in long-lasting Graves disease. Time point indicated: newly diagnosed GD, antithyroid drugs for less than 3 months. The TCR library was made from RNA that had been extracted from PBMCs in TRIzol. Through Arm-PCR of CDR3 regions and iRepertoire HTBI primers, TCR beta libraries were built. TCRdb used MiXCR to reprocess the multiplex PCR reads, holding one entry per CDR3 protein. The data contain roughly 560,000 distinct CDR3 sequences, around 12% of them singletons. These data were also filed under a second study, of T cells in Graves' hyperthyroidism and ophthalmopathy.

The sample was peripheral blood mononuclear cells (PBMCs), taken at new diagnosis, from a patient treated with antithyroid drugs. These TCRs come from a woman younger than 45 with Graves disease.

This clonotype was recorded many times. This chain uses TRBV4-1 with TRBJ2-7, with TRBD1 matching over 7 bases. V gave up 6 bases and J gave up 0 bases; unmatched junction bases: 8. Germline CDR1 MGHRA, CDR2 YSYEKL. CDR3 size: 15 residues. In DNA, the CDR3 is TGCGCCAGCAGTCAACAAGGACAGGTCTCCTACGAGCAGTACTTC. It codes for CASSQQGQVSYEQYF.

In this sample, this clonotype turned up many times. J is TRBJ2-7 and V is TRBV2; 11 positions match TRBD1. The CDR3 extends over 13 amino acids. Germline V gene sequence: CDR1 SNHLY, CDR2 FYNNEI. J was trimmed by 3 bases and V by 9 bases; bases with no gene match: 4. In DNA, the CDR3 is TGTGCCAGTCGGACAGGGGGCCTCTACGAGCAGTACTTC. Its translation is CASRTGGLYEQYF. Full variable domain (rest looked up from reference TRBV2 and TRBJ2-7): EPEVTQTPSHQVTQMGQEVILRCVPISNHLYFYWYRQILGQKVEFLVSFYNNEISEKSEIFDDQFSVERPDGSNFTLKIRSTKLEDSAMYFCASRTGGLYEQYFGPGTRLTVT.

This clonotype was counted ten times or more. J is TRBJ2-1 and V is TRBV18; D tentatively reads TRBD1 or TRBD2 (5 bases each). The V gene lost 4 bases and the J gene lost 16 bases, with 23 bases spanning the gap. Germline V gene data show CDR1 as KGHSH and CDR2 as LQKENI. The CDR3 covers 14 residues. The CDR3 here is CASSQNRDPTVIFF. CDR3 DNA sequence: TGTGCCAGCTCACAGAACCGGGACCCTACGGTGATTTTCTTC.

In its sample, this clonotype was seen a few times. The rearrangement links TRBV6-2 or TRBV6-3 to TRBJ2-7; a weak D match, TRBD2 (5 bases). Deletions cut 6 bases from V and 5 bases from J, with 17 bases between. Germline CDR1 reads MNHEY; CDR2 reads SVGEGT. The CDR3 runs to 14 residues. The CDR3 reads CASSPPEGAHEQYF. CDR3 sequence (DNA): TGTGCCAGCAGCCCCCCAGAGGGTGCCCACGAGCAGTACTTC.

This clonotype appeared many times. The chain uses TRBV30 and TRBJ2-6; TRBD2 is a possible D gene (5 bases). V was cut by 6 bases and J by 0 bases, with 12 bases left in between. Germline CDR1 GTSNPN, CDR2 SVGIG (reference sequence). The CDR3 is made up of 15 amino acids. CDR3 protein: CACLATTSGANVLTF. The CDR3 bases are TGTGCCTGCCTTGCGACTACCTCTGGGGCCAACGTCCTGACTTTC.

This clonotype was recorded at least ten times. CDR3 residues: CATPRLAGGNTGELFF. DNA for the CDR3: TGTGCCACCCCCAGACTAGCGGGAGGGAACACCGGGGAGCTGTTTTTT. The rearrangement links TRBV15 to TRBJ2-2, with 13 bases identical to TRBD2. The CDR3 runs to 16 residues. The germline CDR1 and CDR2 sequences are LNHNV and YYDKDF (reference sequence). V was pared by 8 bases and J by 1 base, with 4 bases of the junction left unmatched.

The table lists this clonotype with many counts. The J gene is TRBJ2-7, the V gene TRBV30, with D maybe TRBD1 (5 bases). This CDR3 has 13 amino acids. Between the trimmed V and J ends, which lost 2 bases and 6 bases, there was a span of 14 bases. Germline-derived CDR1 and CDR2 are GTSNPN and SVGIG (reference sequence). The CDR3 loop reads CAWSLPGNTEQYF. CDR3 DNA: TGTGCCTGGAGTCTCCCAGGGAATACCGAGCAGTACTTC. The complete variable domain, with remaining parts taken from reference TRBV30 and TRBJ2-7, reads SQTIHQWPATLVQPVGSPLSLECTVEGTSNPNLYWYRQAAGRGLQLLFYSVGIGQISSEVPQNLSASRPQDRQFILSSKKLLLSDSGFYLCAWSLPGNTEQYFGPGTRLTVT.

This clonotype has more than one count but fewer than ten. This chain connects TRBV28 to TRBJ2-4; D gene ambiguous. Per the germline V gene, CDR1 is MDHEN and CDR2 is SYDVKM. The ends were cut back, 7 bases at V and 7 bases at J, with 14 bases in the middle. The CDR3 length is 13 residues. CDR3 nucleotide sequence: TGTGCCAGCACCTCTTATTTCGCGAACATTCAGTACTTC. Its translation: CASTSYFANIQYF.

This clonotype was observed many times. The V gene is TRBV18, the J gene TRBJ1-2; TRBD1 might be the D (6 bases). The CDR3 is 15 amino acids. Trimming took off 3 bases at V and 4 bases at J, with 15 bases between the two ends. CDR1 and CDR2 (germline): KGHSH, LQKENI. The CDR3 loop is CASSPGAQGSYGYTF. CDR3 nucleotides: TGTGCCAGCTCACCGGGGGCACAAGGGAGCTATGGCTACACCTTC.

The table lists this clonotype with many counts. The V and J genes are TRBV9 and TRBJ1-3; TRBD1 aligns across 8 bases. The CDR3 consists of 16 residues. The V and J ends lost 4 bases and 1 base, in that order; junction bases with no gene match: 7. Germline CDR1 and CDR2: SGDLS and YYNGEE. The CDR3 loop reads CASSLRTGLSGNTIYF. The CDR3 nucleotides are TGTGCCAGCAGCTTACGGACAGGGCTATCTGGAAACACCATATATTTT.

This clonotype has at least ten counts. V and J are TRBV12-3 or TRBV12-4 and TRBJ2-2; 8 bases match TRBD2. The CDR3 is 15 residues long. V shed 3 bases and J 5 bases; nucleotides not matched to a gene: 5. This CDR3 reads CASSFRGLVTGELFF. CDR3 coding DNA: TGTGCCAGCAGTTTCCGGGGACTAGTTACCGGGGAGCTGTTTTTT.

This clonotype has at least ten counts. The J gene is TRBJ1-2, the V gene TRBV7-9, with 8 bases aligning to TRBD1. Germline loops: CDR1 SEHNR, CDR2 FQNEAQ (reference sequence). The CDR3 has 15 residues. Losses at the gene ends were 1 base for V and 3 bases for J; bases not matched to a gene: 4. Here the CDR3 DNA reads TGTGCCAGCAGCTTAGGACAGGGGAAAGACTATGGCTACACCTTC. Residues: CASSLGQGKDYGYTF. Combining the CDR3 with reference TRBV7-9 and TRBJ1-2 gives the whole variable domain DTGVSQNPRHKITKRGQNVTFRCDPISEHNRLYWYRQTLGQGPEFLTYFQNEAQLEKSRLLSDRFSAERPKGSFSTLEIQRTEQGDSAMYLCASSLGQGKDYGYTFGSGTRLTVV.

V usage is TRBV7-2 and J usage is TRBJ1-2, with 7 nucleotides matching TRBD1. J was trimmed by 3 bases and V by 2 bases; bases with no gene match: 3. Germline loops: CDR1 SGHTA, CDR2 FQGNSA. CDR3 size: 14 residues. Written as DNA, the CDR3 is TGTGCCAGCAGCTTATCGCAGGGGGACTATGGCTACACCTTC. Protein: CASSLSQGDYGYTF. Complete variable domain (other parts from reference TRBV7-2 and TRBJ1-2): GAGVSQSPSNKVTEKGKDVELRCDPISGHTALYWYRQSLGQGLEFLIYFQGNSAPDKSGLPSDRFSAERTGGSVSTLTIQRTQQEDSAVYLCASSLSQGDYGYTFGSGTRLTVV.

This clonotype was picked up a small number of times. A read error may be the cause here, since a much bigger clone is one base away. Since no conserved phenylalanine or tryptophan closes the CDR3, a read error is the likely cause. This chain uses TRBV11-1 with TRBJ1-2; no definite D call. CDR1 and CDR2 (germline): SGHAT, FQDESV (reference sequence). The CDR3 runs to 13 residues. The ends were cut back, 1 base at V and 8 bases at J, with 11 bases in the middle. This CDR3 reads CASSLGPEFGYTL. The DNA for the CDR3 is TGTGCCAGCAGCTTAGGTCCGGAATTCGGCTACACCCTC.

This clonotype was detected many times. The chain links TRBV12-3 or TRBV12-4 to TRBJ1-4; 8 bases agree with TRBD1. J was trimmed by 7 bases and V by 2 bases; bases with no gene match: 6. The length of the CDR3 is 15 residues. This CDR3 reads CASSLRRGPFEKLFF. The CDR3 nucleotides are TGTGCCAGCAGTTTACGCAGGGGGCCTTTTGAAAAACTGTTTTTT.

This clonotype was seen only a few times. The rearrangement links TRBV19 to TRBJ2-1; 8 bases match TRBD2. CDR1 is LNHDA, CDR2 SQIVND, per germline (reference sequence). The ends lost 1 base at V and 10 bases at J; junction bases unmatched: 9. This CDR3 is built from 15 residues. The CDR3 loop is CASSIGTPGRGEQFF. CDR3 in DNA: TGTGCCAGTAGTATAGGTACCCCCGGGAGGGGCGAGCAGTTCTTC.

This clonotype was seen many times. The rearrangement joins TRBV7-2 to TRBJ2-7; TRBD2 is a possible D gene (5 bases). The CDR3 extends over 17 amino acids. Trimming cost V 5 bases and J 0 bases, with 20 bases left between them. Looked up from germline, CDR1 is SGHTA and CDR2 is FQGNSA. The CDR3 region has the DNA TGTGCCAGCAGCCCCGAGGGTATTTACCGAACCTCCTACGAGCAGTACTTC. It specifies CASSPEGIYRTSYEQYF.

This chain links TRBV29-1 with TRBJ2-5; 8 bases match TRBD2. The CDR3 is made up of 13 amino acids. The germline CDR1 and CDR2 sequences are SQVTM and ANQGSEA. Trimming removed 4 bases from V and 5 bases from J; junction bases left unmatched: 6. The CDR3: CSVVTSGGETQYF. CDR3 coding DNA: TGCAGCGTTGTAACTAGCGGAGGGGAGACCCAGTACTTC. Full variable domain (rest looked up from reference TRBV29-1 and TRBJ2-5): SAVISQKPSRDICQRGTSLTIQCQVDSQVTMMFWYRQQPGQSLTLIATANQGSEATYESGFVIDKFPISRPNLTFSTLTVSNMSPEDSSIYLCSVVTSGGETQYFGPGTRLLVL.

In this sample, this clonotype turned up a few times. The chain uses TRBV18 and TRBJ1-2; 7 bases map to TRBD1. The CDR3 is 16 residues long. V was clipped by 3 bases and J by 2 bases; unmatched bases: 9. Germline CDR1 reads KGHSH; CDR2 reads LQKENI. The CDR3 nucleotides read TGTGCCAGCTCACCTGCTTACGGGACAGCAAACTATGGCTACACCTTC. Protein product: CASSPAYGTANYGYTF. The full variable domain, its missing parts supplied by reference TRBV18 and TRBJ1-2, is NAGVMQNPRHLVRRRGQEARLRCSPMKGHSHVYWYRQLPEEGLKFMVYLQKENIIDESGMPKERFSAEFPKEGPSILRIQQVVRGDSAAYFCASSPAYGTANYGYTFGSGTRLTVV.

This clonotype was seen at least ten times. The chain is built from TRBV30 and TRBJ1-1; D is ambiguous. Germline CDR1 reads GTSNPN; CDR2 reads SVGIG (reference sequence). This CDR3 region has 14 residues. V lost 1 base, J lost 0 bases, and 9 bases lay in between. The CDR3 here is CAWSEADMNTEAFF. The DNA for the CDR3 is TGTGCCTGGAGTGAGGCAGATATGAACACTGAAGCTTTCTTT.

This clonotype appeared a few times. This chain connects TRBV5-1 to TRBJ2-1; TRBD2 matches 15 bases. This CDR3 comprises 15 residues. Germline V gene lookup returns CDR1 SGHRS and CDR2 YFSETQ. The V gene end was trimmed by 4 bases and the J gene end by 8 bases; junction bases not matched to a gene: 4. CDR3 coding DNA: TGCGCCAGCAGCGGACTAGCGGGAGGGCAGGATGAGCAGTTCTTC. It encodes CASSGLAGGQDEQFF. Variable domain in full (rest from reference TRBV5-1 and TRBJ2-1): KAGVTQTPRYLIKTRGQQVTLSCSPISGHRSVSWYQQTPGQGLQFLFEYFSETQRNKGNFPGRFSGRQFSNSRSEMNVSTLELGDSALYLCASSGLAGGQDEQFFGPGTRLTVL.

This clonotype showed up many times. This chain uses TRBV7-2 with TRBJ2-7; weak D call: TRBD1 (6 bases). Germline values: CDR1 SGHTA, CDR2 FQGNSA. This CDR3 contains 14 residues. V was pared by 0 bases and J by 6 bases, with 12 bases between. The CDR3 nucleotides read TGTGCCAGCAGCTTAGCGACAGGATTGGGCGAGCAGTACTTC. Translating it yields CASSLATGLGEQYF.

Details on this clonotype: Possible read error: a much larger clone is one base away. The chain carries TRBV2 and TRBJ2-7; D gene uncertain. V lost 6 bases and J lost 7, with 16 bases in between. The CDR3 length is 13 residues. The germline V gene has CDR1 SNHLY and CDR2 FYNNEI. Here the CDR3 DNA reads TGTGCCAGCAGGATGGGGTCTTACAATGAGCAGTACTTC. Protein sequence: CASRMGSYNEQYF.

This clonotype was observed at least ten times. The J gene is TRBJ2-7, the V gene TRBV20-1, with D possibly called TRBD1 or TRBD2 (5 bases each). CDR3 size: 15 residues. Germline V lookup: CDR1 DFQATT, CDR2 SNEGSKA (reference sequence). Trimming stripped 0 bases from V and 3 bases from J, with 15 bases between. Here the CDR3 DNA reads TGCAGTGCTAGAGATCCTTTGGGGGAGAGCTACGAGCAGTACTTC. It codes for CSARDPLGESYEQYF.

This clonotype came up many times. The J gene is TRBJ1-3, the V gene TRBV12-3 or TRBV12-4, with no clear D. The V and J ends lost 2 bases and 0 bases respectively, with 5 bases between them. The CDR3 runs to 14 residues. The CDR3 DNA reads as TGTGCCAGCAGTTTAAGAAACTCTGGAAACACCATATATTTT. Translated: CASSLRNSGNTIYF.

The chain carries TRBV27 and TRBJ2-7; possibly TRBD2 for D (6 bases). This CDR3 has 11 residues. Germline V gives CDR1 MNHEY, CDR2 SMNVEV (reference sequence). Trimming shortened V by 8 bases and J by 6 bases, and 11 bases separated the two germline ends. CDR3 nucleotides: TGTGCCAGCTCCTGGGGGGTCGAGCAGTACTTC. It translates to CASSWGVEQYF.

This clonotype was seen a handful of times. V usage is TRBV30 and J usage is TRBJ1-1; maybe TRBD1 (6 bases). The CDR3 consists of 13 residues. V lost 0 bases, J lost 5 bases, and 10 bases lay in between. Germline CDR1 reads GTSNPN; CDR2 reads SVGIG (reference sequence). The CDR3 spells CAWSVHTGTEAFF. CDR3 sequence (DNA): TGTGCCTGGAGTGTACATACAGGGACTGAAGCTTTCTTT.

The chain recombines TRBV14 with TRBJ1-6; D unresolved. The CDR3 has 13 residues. Per germline, CDR1 SGHDN and CDR2 FVKESK. V was shortened by 4 bases and J by 10 bases, with 11 bases between the two germline ends. CDR3 residues: CASSPSIASPLHF. CDR3 nucleotide sequence: TGTGCCAGCAGCCCCAGCATCGCCTCACCCCTCCACTTT.